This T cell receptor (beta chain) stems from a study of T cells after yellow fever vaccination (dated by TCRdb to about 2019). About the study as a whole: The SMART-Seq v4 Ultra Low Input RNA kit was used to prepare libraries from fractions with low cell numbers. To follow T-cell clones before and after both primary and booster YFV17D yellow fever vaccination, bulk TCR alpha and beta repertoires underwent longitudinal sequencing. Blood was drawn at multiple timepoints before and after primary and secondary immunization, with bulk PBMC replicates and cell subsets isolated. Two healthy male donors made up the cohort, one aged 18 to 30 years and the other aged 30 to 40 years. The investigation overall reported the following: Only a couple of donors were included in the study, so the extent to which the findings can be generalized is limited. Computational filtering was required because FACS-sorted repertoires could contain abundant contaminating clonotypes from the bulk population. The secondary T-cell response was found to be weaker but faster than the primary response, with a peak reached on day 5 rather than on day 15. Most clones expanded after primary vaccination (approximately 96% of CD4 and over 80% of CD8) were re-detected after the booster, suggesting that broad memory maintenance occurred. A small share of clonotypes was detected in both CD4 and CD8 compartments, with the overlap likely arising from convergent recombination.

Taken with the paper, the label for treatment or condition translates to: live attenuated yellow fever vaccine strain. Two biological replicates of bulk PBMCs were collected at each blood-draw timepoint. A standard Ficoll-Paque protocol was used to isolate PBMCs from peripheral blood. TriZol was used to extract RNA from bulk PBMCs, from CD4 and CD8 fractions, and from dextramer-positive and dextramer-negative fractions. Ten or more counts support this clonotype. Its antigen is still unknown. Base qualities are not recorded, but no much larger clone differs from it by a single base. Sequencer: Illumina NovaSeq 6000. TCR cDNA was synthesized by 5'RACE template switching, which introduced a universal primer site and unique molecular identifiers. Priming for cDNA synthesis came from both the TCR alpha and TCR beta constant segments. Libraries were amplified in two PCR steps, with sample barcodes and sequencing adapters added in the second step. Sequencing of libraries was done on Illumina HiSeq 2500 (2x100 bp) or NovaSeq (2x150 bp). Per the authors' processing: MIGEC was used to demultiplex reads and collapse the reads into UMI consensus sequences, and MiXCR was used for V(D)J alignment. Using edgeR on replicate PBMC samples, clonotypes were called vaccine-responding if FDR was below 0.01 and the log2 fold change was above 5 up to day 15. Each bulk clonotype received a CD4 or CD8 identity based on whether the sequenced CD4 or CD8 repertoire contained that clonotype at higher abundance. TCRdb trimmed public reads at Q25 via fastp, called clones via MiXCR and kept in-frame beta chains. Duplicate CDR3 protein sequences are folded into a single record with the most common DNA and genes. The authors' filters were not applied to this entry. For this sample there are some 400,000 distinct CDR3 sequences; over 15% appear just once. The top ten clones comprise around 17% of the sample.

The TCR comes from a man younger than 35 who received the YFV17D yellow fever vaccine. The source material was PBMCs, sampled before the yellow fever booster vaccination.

The CDR3 here reads CASSPQGAWGNQPQHF. The DNA sequence reads TGTGCCAGCAGCCCCCAGGGGGCTTGGGGCAATCAGCCCCAGCATTTT. The chain employs TRBV6-6 and TRBJ1-5; 8 nucleotides in the junction match TRBD1. As encoded in the germline V gene (reference sequence), CDR1 is MNHNY while CDR2 is SVGAGI. The CDR3 numbers 16 residues from cysteine through phenylalanine. Just CDR3 DNA is preserved here, 48 bases in frame from base 1. The germline V and J ends show losses of 6 bases and 2 bases respectively, and no gene match explains 9 bases of the junction.